Below, 15 T cell receptor beta chains from the same sample are listed, as sequenced in a study of T cells in narcolepsy. Measured with immunoSEQ multiplex PCR; TCRdb has only the in-frame clones, and not every one. Of more than 30,000 clones listed, 83% are singletons. The specimen was CD45RA- memory CD4+ T cells from PBMCs. The receptors were gathered from a human donor with narcolepsy.

The V and J genes are TRBV7-9 and TRBJ2-5; D might be TRBD2 (7 bases). Germline CDR1 is SEHNR and CDR2 is FQNEAQ (reference sequence). V was trimmed by 5 bases and J by 4 bases, leaving 14 bases between them. This CDR3 has 14 residues. CDR3 in DNA: TGTGCCAGCAGCCAAGGAGGGGGGGCAGAGACCCAGTACTTC. Translating it yields CASSQGGGAETQYF.

Here the CDR3 DNA reads TGTGCCAGCAGTGACGACAGGGTCCACAATTCACCCCTCCACTTT. Its translation: CASSDDRVHNSPLHF. V usage is TRBV6-1 and J usage is TRBJ1-6, with 7 positions matching TRBD1. The V gene end was trimmed by 3 bases and the J gene end by 7 bases; junction bases not matched to a gene: 6. The germline CDR1 and CDR2 sequences are MNHNS and SASEGT. The CDR3 sequence is 15 residues long.

This chain links TRBV19 with TRBJ2-2, with D possibly being TRBD1 (5 bases). This CDR3 spans 13 amino acids. The germline CDR1 and CDR2 sequences are LNHDA and SQIVND (reference sequence). Trimming shortened V by 7 bases and J by 7 bases, and 13 bases separated the two germline ends. CDR3 sequence reads: CASKVGAGGELFF. Here the CDR3 DNA reads TGTGCCAGTAAAGTAGGGGCTGGCGGGGAGCTGTTTTTT.

J is TRBJ1-5 and V is TRBV12-5; TRBD1 might be the D (5 bases). Trimming cost V 0 bases and J 0 bases, with 15 bases left between them. Germline V gives CDR1 LGHNT, CDR2 FRNRAP. The CDR3 spans 18 residues. The CDR3 sequence is CASGLVLGQGDSNQPQHF. The CDR3 bases are TGTGCTAGTGGTTTGGTACTGGGGCAGGGTGATAGCAATCAGCCCCAGCATTTT.

The chain employs TRBV5-1 and TRBJ2-5, with D possibly being TRBD1 (6 bases). The J call may be mistaken, given a closer DNA end match to TRBJ2-7. Germline V gene data show CDR1 as SGHRS and CDR2 as YFSETQ. The CDR3 contains 15 residues. DNA of the CDR3: TGCGCCAGCAGCCGCCCGACAGGATTCTCCTACGAGCAGTACTTC. It yields the protein CASSRPTGFSYEQYF.

The chain joins TRBV27 to TRBJ1-2; D gene uncertain. The length of the CDR3 is 13 residues. Germline V gene lookup returns CDR1 MNHEY and CDR2 SMNVEV (reference sequence). V lost 7 bases and J lost 2, with 11 bases in between. CDR3 DNA sequence: TGTGCCAGCACCGTGACGGGAAACTATGGCTACACCTTC. Protein sequence: CASTVTGNYGYTF.

The chain joins TRBV5-5 to TRBJ2-7; TRBD1 matches at 9 bases. The V gene end was trimmed by 5 bases and the J gene end by 6 bases; junction bases not matched to a gene: 9. Germline V lookup: CDR1 SGHKS, CDR2 YYEKEE (reference sequence). CDR3 length: 14 amino acids. The CDR3 nucleotides are TGTGCCAGCAGGAGACAGGGGGGCAGGGTCGAGCAGTACTTC. This gives the protein CASRRQGGRVEQYF.

The V and J genes are TRBV19 and TRBJ2-3; possible D gene TRBD2, 5 bases. Per germline, CDR1 LNHDA and CDR2 SQIVND (reference sequence). The V end was cut by 10 bases, the J end by 1 base, with 12 bases between. The CDR3 totals 13 residues. In nucleotides, the CDR3 is TGTGCCATCAGCTCCGGGGGCACAGATACGCAGTATTTT. Translating gives CAISSGGTDTQYF.

The chain recombines TRBV7-2 with TRBJ2-5; no clear D. CDR1 is SGHTA, CDR2 FQGNSA, per germline. Trimming pared 1 base from V and 1 base from J, leaving 10 bases between. The CDR3 totals 15 residues. This CDR3 reads CASSLDFTFQETQYF. In DNA form, the CDR3 reads TGTGCCAGCAGCTTAGATTTTACATTCCAAGAGACCCAGTACTTC.

V usage is TRBV5-4 and J usage is TRBJ1-1, with a weak D call TRBD1 (6 bases). V shed 4 bases and J shed 0 bases, with 13 bases lying between them. CDR3 length: 15 residues. Germline-derived CDR1 and CDR2 are SGHNT and YYREEE (reference sequence). The CDR3 region is CASSPQGFLNTEAFF. The CDR3, as DNA: TGTGCCAGCAGCCCGCAGGGGTTCCTGAACACTGAAGCTTTCTTT. The full variable domain, rest sourced from reference TRBV5-4 and TRBJ1-1, is ETGVTQSPTHLIKTRGQQVTLRCSSQSGHNTVSWYQQALGQGPQFIFQYYREEENGRGNFPPRFSGLQFPNYSSELNVNALELDDSALYLCASSPQGFLNTEAFFGQGTRLTVV.

This chain joins TRBV5-4 and TRBJ2-6; unclear D gene. This CDR3 region has 15 residues. Trimming took 5 bases from V and 0 from J, leaving 9 bases between them. The germline V gene has CDR1 SGHNT and CDR2 YYREEE (reference sequence). The DNA of the CDR3 is TGTGCCAGCAGGCGCTTCCTCTCTGGGGCCAACGTCCTGACTTTC. As protein: CASRRFLSGANVLTF. The variable domain in full, with the rest retrieved from reference TRBV5-4 and TRBJ2-6, is ETGVTQSPTHLIKTRGQQVTLRCSSQSGHNTVSWYQQALGQGPQFIFQYYREEENGRGNFPPRFSGLQFPNYSSELNVNALELDDSALYLCASRRFLSGANVLTFGAGSRLTVL.

The chain couples TRBV6-5 to TRBJ1-5, with D perhaps TRBD1 (5 bases). The CDR3 extends over 12 amino acids. Germline CDR1 reads MNHEY; CDR2 reads SVGAGI. Trimming shortened V by 11 bases and J by 5 bases, and 13 bases separated the two germline ends. CDR3 protein: CASGKGYQPQHF. CDR3 nucleotides: TGTGCCTCCGGCAAGGGGTATCAGCCCCAGCATTTT.

The rearrangement links TRBV4-1 to TRBJ2-7, with 10 bases matching TRBD2. Per germline, CDR1 MGHRA and CDR2 YSYEKL. V lost 1 base and J lost 4; bases outside the gene matches: 13. This CDR3 spans 18 amino acids. CDR3 sequence reads: CASSQGDNHLAGGYEQYF. In nucleotides, the CDR3 is TGCGCCAGCAGCCAAGGCGATAACCATTTAGCGGGGGGTTACGAGCAGTACTTC.

V usage is TRBV4-1 and J usage is TRBJ1-1; perhaps TRBD1 as D (5 bases). Trimming shortened V by 1 base and J by 11 bases, and 11 bases separated the two germline ends. Germline V gives CDR1 MGHRA, CDR2 YSYEKL. The CDR3 length is 12 residues. The CDR3 nucleotides read TGCGCCAGCAGCCAAGGAGGGGTCGGGGCTTTCTTT. Protein: CASSQGGVGAFF.

This clone showed up just a few times. The chain joins TRBV27 to TRBJ1-5; D remains ambiguous. The CDR3 sequence is 16 residues long. The V and J ends lost 7 bases and 0 bases respectively, with 16 bases between them. The germline V gene encodes CDR1 MNHEY and CDR2 SMNVEV (reference sequence). The chain's CDR3 is CASKSESGYSNQPQHF. Written as DNA, the CDR3 is TGTGCCAGCAAAAGTGAATCGGGCTATAGCAATCAGCCCCAGCATTTT.